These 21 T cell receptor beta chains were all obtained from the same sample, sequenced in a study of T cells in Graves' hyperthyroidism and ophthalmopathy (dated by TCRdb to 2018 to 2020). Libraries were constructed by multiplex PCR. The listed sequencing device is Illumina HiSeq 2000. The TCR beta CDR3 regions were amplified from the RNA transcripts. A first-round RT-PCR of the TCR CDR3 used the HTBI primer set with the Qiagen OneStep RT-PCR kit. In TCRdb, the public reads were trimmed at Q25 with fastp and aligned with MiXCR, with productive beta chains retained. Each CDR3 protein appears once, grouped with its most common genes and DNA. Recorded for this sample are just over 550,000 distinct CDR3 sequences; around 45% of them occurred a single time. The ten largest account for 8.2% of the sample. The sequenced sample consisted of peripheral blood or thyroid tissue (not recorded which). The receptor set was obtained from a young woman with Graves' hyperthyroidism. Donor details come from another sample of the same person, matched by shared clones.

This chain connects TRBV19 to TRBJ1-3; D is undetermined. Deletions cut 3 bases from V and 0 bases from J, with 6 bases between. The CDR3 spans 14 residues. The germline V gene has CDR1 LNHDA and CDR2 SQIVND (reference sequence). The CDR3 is CASSIRASGNTIYF. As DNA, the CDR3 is TGTGCCAGTAGTATTCGGGCCTCTGGAAACACCATATATTTT.

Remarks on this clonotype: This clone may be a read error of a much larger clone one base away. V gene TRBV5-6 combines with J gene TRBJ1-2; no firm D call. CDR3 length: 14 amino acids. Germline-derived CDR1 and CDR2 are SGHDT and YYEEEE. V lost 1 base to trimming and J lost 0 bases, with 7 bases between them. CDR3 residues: CASSLYGPNYGYTF. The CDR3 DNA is TGTGCCAGCAGCTTGTACGGACCTAACTATGGCTACACCTTC.

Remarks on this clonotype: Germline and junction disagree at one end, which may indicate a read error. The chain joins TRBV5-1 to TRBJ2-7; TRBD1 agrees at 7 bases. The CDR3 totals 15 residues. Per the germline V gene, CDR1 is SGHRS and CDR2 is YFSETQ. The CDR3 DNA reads TGTGCCAGCAGCCTCGACAGGGCATCTGTCTACGAGCAGTACTTC. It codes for CASSLDRASVYEQYF.

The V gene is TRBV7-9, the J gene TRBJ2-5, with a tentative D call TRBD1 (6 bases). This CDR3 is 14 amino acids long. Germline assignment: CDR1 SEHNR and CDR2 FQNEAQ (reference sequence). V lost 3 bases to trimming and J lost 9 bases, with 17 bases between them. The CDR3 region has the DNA TGTGCCAGCAGCTTTACAGGGAGCAATCAGCCCCAGTACTTC. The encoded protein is CASSFTGSNQPQYF.

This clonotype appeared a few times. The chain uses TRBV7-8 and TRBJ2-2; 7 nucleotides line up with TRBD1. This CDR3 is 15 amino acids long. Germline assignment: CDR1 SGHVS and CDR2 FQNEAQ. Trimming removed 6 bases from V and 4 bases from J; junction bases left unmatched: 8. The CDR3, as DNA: TGTGCCAGCAGTGCGAGTAGGGGGCTCACCGGGGAGCTGTTTTTT. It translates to CASSASRGLTGELFF.

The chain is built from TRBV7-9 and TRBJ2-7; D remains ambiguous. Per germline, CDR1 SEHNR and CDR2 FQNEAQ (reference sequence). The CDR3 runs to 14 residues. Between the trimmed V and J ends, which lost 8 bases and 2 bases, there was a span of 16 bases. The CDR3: CASSPSQYTYEQYF. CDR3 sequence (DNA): TGTGCCAGCTCACCAAGCCAATACACCTACGAGCAGTACTTC.

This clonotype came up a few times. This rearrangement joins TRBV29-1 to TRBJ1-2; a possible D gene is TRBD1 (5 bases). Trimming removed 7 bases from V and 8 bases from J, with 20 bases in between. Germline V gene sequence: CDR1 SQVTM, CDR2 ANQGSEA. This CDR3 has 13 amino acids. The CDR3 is CSALGTASRGYTF. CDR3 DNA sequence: TGCAGCGCCCTAGGGACGGCCTCTAGGGGCTACACCTTC.

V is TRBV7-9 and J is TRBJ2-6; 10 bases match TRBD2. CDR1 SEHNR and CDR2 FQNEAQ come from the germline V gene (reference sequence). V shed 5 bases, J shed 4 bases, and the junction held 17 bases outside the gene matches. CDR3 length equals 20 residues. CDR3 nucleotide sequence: TGTGCCAGCAGCCAAGAGCTAGCGGGAGTGTTTTCTTCCGGGGCCAACGTCCTGACTTTC. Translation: CASSQELAGVFSSGANVLTF.

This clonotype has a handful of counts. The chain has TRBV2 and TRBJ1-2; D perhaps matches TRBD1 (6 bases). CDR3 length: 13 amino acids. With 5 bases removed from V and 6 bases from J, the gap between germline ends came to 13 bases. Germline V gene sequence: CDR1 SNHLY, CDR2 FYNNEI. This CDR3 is CASSPSGVDGYTF. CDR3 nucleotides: TGTGCCAGCAGTCCATCAGGGGTGGATGGCTACACCTTC.

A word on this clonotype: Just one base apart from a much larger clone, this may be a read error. CDR3 bases: TGTGCCACCAGTGATTCGTTCGGGACAGGGCGACCTGGGGCCAACGTCCTGACTTTC. It translates to CATSDSFGTGRPGANVLTF. The J gene is TRBJ2-6, the V gene TRBV24-1, with 9 bases lining up with TRBD1. The ends lost 2 bases at V and 2 bases at J; junction bases unmatched: 9. The CDR3 contains 19 residues. Germline CDR1 and CDR2: KGHDR and SFDVKD.

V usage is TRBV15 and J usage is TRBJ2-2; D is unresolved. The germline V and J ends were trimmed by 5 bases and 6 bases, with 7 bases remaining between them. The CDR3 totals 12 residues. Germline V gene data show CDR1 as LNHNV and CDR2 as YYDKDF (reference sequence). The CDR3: CATSAVSGELFF. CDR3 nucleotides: TGTGCCACCAGCGCCGTATCCGGGGAGCTGTTTTTT. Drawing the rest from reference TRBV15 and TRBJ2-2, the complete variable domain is DAMVIQNPRYQVTQFGKPVTLSCSQTLNHNVMYWYQQKSSQAPKLLFHYYDKDFNNEADTPDNFQSRRPNTSFCFLDIRSPGLGDTAMYLCATSAVSGELFFGEGSRLTVL.

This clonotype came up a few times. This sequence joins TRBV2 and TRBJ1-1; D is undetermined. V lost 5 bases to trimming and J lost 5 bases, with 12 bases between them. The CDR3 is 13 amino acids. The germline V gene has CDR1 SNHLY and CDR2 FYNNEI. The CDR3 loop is CASSSDGETEAFF. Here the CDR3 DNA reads TGTGCCAGCAGTTCGGACGGGGAGACTGAAGCTTTCTTT.

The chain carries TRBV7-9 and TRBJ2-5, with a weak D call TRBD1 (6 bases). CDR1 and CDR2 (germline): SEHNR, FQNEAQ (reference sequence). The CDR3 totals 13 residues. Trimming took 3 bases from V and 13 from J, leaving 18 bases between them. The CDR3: CASSFTGMERMYF. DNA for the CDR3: TGTGCCAGCAGCTTTACAGGGATGGAGCGTATGTACTTC.

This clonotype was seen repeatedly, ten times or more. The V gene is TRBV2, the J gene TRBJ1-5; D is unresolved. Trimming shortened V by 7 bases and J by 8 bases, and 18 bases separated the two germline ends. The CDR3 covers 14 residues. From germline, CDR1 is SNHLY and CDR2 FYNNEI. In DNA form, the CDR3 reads TGTGCCAGCACCCTCGGACTCCCCGGGGAGCCCCAGCATTTT. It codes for CASTLGLPGEPQHF.

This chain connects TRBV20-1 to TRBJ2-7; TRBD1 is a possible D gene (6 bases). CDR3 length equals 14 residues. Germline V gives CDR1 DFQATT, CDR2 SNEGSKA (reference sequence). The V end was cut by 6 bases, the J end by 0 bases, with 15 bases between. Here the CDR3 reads CSAQTGKNSYEQYF. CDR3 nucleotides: TGCAGTGCCCAAACAGGGAAGAACTCCTACGAGCAGTACTTC.

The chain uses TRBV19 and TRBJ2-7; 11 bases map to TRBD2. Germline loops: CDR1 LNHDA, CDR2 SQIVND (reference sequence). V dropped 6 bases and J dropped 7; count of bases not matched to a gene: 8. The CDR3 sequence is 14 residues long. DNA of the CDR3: TGTGCCAGTAGCACGGGACTAGCGGTAGGAGAGCAGTACTTC. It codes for CASSTGLAVGEQYF.

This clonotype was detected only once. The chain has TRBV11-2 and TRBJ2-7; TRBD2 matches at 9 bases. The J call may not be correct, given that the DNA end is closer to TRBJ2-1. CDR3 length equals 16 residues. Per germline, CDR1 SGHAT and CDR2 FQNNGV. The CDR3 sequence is CASSSQRASGNNEQFF. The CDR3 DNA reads TGTGCCAGCAGCTCACAACGGGCTAGCGGGAACAATGAGCAGTTCTTC.

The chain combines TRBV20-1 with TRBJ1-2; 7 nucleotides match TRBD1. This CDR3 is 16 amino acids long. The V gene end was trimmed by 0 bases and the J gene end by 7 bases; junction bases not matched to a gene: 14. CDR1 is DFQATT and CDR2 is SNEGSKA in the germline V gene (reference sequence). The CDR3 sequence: CSARDRRPRDRSGYTF. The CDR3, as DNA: TGCAGTGCTAGAGACAGGCGCCCCCGGGACAGATCTGGCTACACCTTC.

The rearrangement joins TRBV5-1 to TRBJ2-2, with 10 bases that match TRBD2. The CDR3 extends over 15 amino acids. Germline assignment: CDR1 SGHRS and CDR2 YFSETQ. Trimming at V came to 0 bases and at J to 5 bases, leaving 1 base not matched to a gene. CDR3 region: CASSLALAGTGELFF. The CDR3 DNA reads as TGCGCCAGCAGCTTGGCACTAGCGGGAACCGGGGAGCTGTTTTTT.

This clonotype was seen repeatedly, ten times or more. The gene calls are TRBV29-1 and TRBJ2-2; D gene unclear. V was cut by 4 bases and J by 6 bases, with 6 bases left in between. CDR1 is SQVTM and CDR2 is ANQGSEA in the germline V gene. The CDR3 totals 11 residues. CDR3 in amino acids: CSVVKSGELFF. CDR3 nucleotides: TGCAGCGTTGTTAAGTCCGGGGAGCTGTTTTTT.

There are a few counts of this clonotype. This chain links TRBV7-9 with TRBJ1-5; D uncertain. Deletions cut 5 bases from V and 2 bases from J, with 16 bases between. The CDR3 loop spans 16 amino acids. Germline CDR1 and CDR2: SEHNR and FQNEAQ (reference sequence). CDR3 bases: TGTGCCAGCAGCCTCCATAGCCCGTCGCGCAATCAGCCCCAGCATTTT. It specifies CASSLHSPSRNQPQHF.